This T cell receptor (beta chain) was obtained from a study of CD8 T cells in Susac syndrome. V gave up 4 bases and J gave up 9 bases; unmatched junction bases: 10. Germline V lookup: CDR1 MGHRA, CDR2 YSYEKL. The CDR3 loop spans 15 amino acids. The authors reverse transcribed roughly 0.5 to 1 ug RNA with random hexamers. TCRdb reprocessed the immunoSEQ multiplex PCR reads with MiXCR, giving one entry per CDR3 protein. The sample yields 100,000 to 150,000 distinct CDR3 sequences, 90% to 95% seen once. The T cells that were sequenced for TCR beta were CD8+ and CD4+ cells from blood. Sequencing used CD8+ T cells from PBMCs. The rearrangement joins TRBV4-1 to TRBJ2-1, with 9 bases identical to TRBD1. This clonotype was obtained from a human donor with multiple sclerosis. This chain's CDR3 is CASSPGQGFVGEQFF. The CDR3, as DNA: TGCGCCAGCAGCCCGGGACAGGGTTTCGTCGGTGAGCAGTTCTTC.